Each of the 4 T cell receptor beta chains below was sequenced from the same sample in a study of T cells after yellow fever vaccination. TCRdb redid the calling of the 5' RACE reads with MiXCR, one entry per CDR3 protein. The sample lists about 310,000 distinct CDR3 sequences, 3.6% occurring once. Sequences were derived from PBMCs, sampled on the day of the yellow fever booster vaccination. The source of these receptors is a man aged 18 to 35 who received the YFV17D yellow fever vaccine.

At least ten counts were recorded for this clonotype. This sequence joins TRBV25-1 and TRBJ2-5, with TRBD2 matching over 11 bases. V dropped 4 bases and J dropped 2; count of bases not matched to a gene: 0. The CDR3 has 14 amino acids. CDR1 is MGHDK, CDR2 SYGVNS, per germline. The CDR3 loop is CASSGLAGQETQYF. CDR3 DNA: TGTGCCAGCAGTGGACTAGCGGGGCAAGAGACCCAGTACTTC.

The table lists this clonotype with many counts. This chain joins TRBV27 and TRBJ2-3, with TRBD2 as a possible D gene (5 bases). The CDR3 consists of 15 residues. V was trimmed by 3 bases and J by 2 bases, leaving 12 bases between them. In germline, CDR1 is MNHEY, CDR2 SMNVEV (reference sequence). CDR3: CASSFRGIVTDTQYF. CDR3 coding DNA: TGTGCCAGCAGTTTTCGGGGAATTGTCACAGATACGCAGTATTTT.

This clonotype has a count of ten or more. This chain uses TRBV7-6 with TRBJ1-1; D is unresolved. Trimming stripped 5 bases from V and 7 bases from J, with 8 bases between. Germline V gene data show CDR1 as SGHVS and CDR2 as FNYEAQ. The CDR3 extends over 11 amino acids. The CDR3: CASSEGNEAFF. The CDR3 DNA reads TGTGCCAGCAGCGAGGGAAATGAAGCTTTCTTT.

This clonotype was counted at least ten times. This chain joins TRBV6-1 and TRBJ1-2, with TRBD1 matching over 8 bases. V was clipped by 7 bases and J by 2 bases; unmatched bases: 6. Germline values: CDR1 MNHNS, CDR2 SASEGT. This CDR3 spans 14 amino acids. CDR3 loop: CASISRTGNYGYTF. DNA for the CDR3: TGTGCCAGCATATCAAGGACAGGGAACTATGGCTACACCTTC.